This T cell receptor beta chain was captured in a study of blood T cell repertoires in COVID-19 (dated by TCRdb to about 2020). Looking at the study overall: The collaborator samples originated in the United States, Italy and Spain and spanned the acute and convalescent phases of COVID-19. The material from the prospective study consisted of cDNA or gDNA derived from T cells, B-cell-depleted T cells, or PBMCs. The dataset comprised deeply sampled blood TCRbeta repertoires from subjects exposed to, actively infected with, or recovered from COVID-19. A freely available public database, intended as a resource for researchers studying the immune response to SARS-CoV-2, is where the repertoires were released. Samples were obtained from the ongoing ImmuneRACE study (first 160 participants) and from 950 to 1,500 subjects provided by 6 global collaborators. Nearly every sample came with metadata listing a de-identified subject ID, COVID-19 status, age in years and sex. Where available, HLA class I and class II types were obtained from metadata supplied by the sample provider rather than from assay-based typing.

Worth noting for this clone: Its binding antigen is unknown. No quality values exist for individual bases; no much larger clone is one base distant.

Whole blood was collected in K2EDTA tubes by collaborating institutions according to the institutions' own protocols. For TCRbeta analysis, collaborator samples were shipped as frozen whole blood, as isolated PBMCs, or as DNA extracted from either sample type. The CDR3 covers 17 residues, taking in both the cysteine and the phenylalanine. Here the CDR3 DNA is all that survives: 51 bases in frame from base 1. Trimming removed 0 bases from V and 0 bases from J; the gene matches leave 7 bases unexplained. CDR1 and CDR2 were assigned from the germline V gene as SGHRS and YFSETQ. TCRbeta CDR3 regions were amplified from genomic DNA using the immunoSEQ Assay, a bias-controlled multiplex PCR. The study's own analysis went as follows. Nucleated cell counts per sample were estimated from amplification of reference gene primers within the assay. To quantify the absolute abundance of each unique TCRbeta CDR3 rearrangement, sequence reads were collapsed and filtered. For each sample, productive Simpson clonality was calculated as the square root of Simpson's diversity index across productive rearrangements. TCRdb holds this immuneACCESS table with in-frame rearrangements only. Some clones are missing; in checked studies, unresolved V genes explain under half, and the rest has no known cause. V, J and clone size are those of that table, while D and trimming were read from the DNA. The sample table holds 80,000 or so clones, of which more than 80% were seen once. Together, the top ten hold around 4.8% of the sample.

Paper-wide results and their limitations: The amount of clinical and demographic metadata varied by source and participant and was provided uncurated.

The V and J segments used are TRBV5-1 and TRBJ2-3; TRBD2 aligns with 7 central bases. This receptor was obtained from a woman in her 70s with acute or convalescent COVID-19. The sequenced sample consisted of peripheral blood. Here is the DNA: TGCGCCAGCAGCTTGGTAGGGCTAGCGGTAAGCACAGATACGCAGTATTTT. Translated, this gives CASSLVGLAVSTDTQYF.